The 2 T cell receptor beta chains in this list originate from one sample, sequenced in a study of blood T cell repertoires in COVID-19. Repertoires were generated with immunoSEQ multiplex PCR, while TCRdb's copy carries only in-frame clones and drops some. The sample yields roughly 310,000 clones, approximately 90% seen once. The sequenced sample consisted of peripheral blood. These receptors all come from a woman aged 45-65 years with active or convalescent COVID-19.

V gene TRBV10-3 combines with J gene TRBJ2-1, with D possibly matching TRBD1 (6 bases). This CDR3 region has 15 residues. Trimming shortened V by 10 bases and J by 6 bases, and 22 bases separated the two germline ends. The V gene's germline CDR1 is ENHRY and CDR2 SYGVKD. Written as DNA, the CDR3 is TGTGCCACCAAAACTGGACAGACTCCTGGCAATGAGCAGTTCTTC. It translates to CATKTGQTPGNEQFF.

This clone came up once. V and J are TRBV6-2 or TRBV6-3 and TRBJ1-5, with 8 bases matching TRBD1. In germline, CDR1 is MNHEY, CDR2 SVGEGT. The CDR3 covers 16 residues. The junction had 10 bases not matched to a gene; V was cut back by 6 bases and J by 3 bases. CDR3 loop: CASSRLSDRVNQPQHF. Written as DNA, the CDR3 is TGTGCCAGCAGCCGCCTCTCGGACAGGGTCAATCAGCCCCAGCATTTT.